The clone carrying this T cell receptor beta chain has only a few counts. The antigen is not known. The CDR3 has 13 residues. V was cut by 4 bases and J by 4 bases, with 11 bases left in between. The germline V gene encodes CDR1 SGHDN and CDR2 FVKESK. The data originate from a study of CD4 T cells in relation to SARS-CoV-2 and coronaviruses. The unexposed donors gave CD4+ T cells in 2011-2018, prior to COVID-19. Isolation of CD4+ T cells took place after approximately eleven days in culture. Cultures received half-medium IL-2 refreshes on days 3 and 7. Using immunoSEQ multiplex PCR, the repertoire was profiled, and TCRdb retains in-frame clones only, with some absent. The table lists about 18,000 clones, 65% to 80% of them singletons, with about 29% in the top ten.

The sample comprised CD4+ T cells from PBMCs, cultured in vitro. The source is a human donor in good health. The V call is TRBV14, the J call TRBJ2-7, with D possibly being TRBD1 (5 bases). Here the CDR3 reads CASSPFRQYEQYF. CDR3 sequence (DNA): TGTGCCAGCAGCCCGTTTCGACAGTACGAGCAGTACTTC.